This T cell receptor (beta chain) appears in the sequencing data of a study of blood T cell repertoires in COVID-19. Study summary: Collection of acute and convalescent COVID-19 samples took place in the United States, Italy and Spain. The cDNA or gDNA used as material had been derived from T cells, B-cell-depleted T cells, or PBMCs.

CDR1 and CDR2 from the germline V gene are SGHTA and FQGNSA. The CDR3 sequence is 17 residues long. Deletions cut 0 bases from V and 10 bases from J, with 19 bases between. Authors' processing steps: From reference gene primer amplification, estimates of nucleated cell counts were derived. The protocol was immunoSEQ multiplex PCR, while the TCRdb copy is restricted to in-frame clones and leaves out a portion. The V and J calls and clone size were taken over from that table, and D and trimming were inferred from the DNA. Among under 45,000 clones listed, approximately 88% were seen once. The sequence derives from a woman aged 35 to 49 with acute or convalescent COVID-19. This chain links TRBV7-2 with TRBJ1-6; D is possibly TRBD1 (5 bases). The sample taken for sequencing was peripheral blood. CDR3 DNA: TGTGCCAGCAGCTTAGCGCCTGGGGGGGTTCTAGGATCACCCCTCCACTTT. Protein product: CASSLAPGGVLGSPLHF.